One and the same sample provided the 32 T cell receptor beta chains below, sequenced in a study of cytomegalovirus exposure and HLA in healthy donors. Using immunoSEQ multiplex PCR, the repertoire was profiled, and TCRdb retains in-frame clones only, with some absent. The sample carries under 350,000 clones, approximately 86% recorded once. The sequencing input was PBMCs. Receptors were obtained from a woman younger than 35 in good health and CMV-seronegative.

The chain uses TRBV6-5 and TRBJ1-2; 9 bases align to TRBD1. CDR3 length: 14 amino acids. The V gene end was trimmed by 4 bases and the J gene end by 8 bases; junction bases not matched to a gene: 8. Germline CDR1 reads MNHEY; CDR2 reads SVGAGI. The CDR3 sequence: CASSSLRQGVGYTF. CDR3 DNA sequence: TGTGCCAGCAGTTCCCTACGACAGGGGGTAGGCTACACCTTC.

The V and J genes are TRBV29-1 and TRBJ2-3; TRBD2 agrees at 13 bases. The CDR3 is made up of 16 amino acids. Trimming at V came to 2 bases and at J to 4 bases, leaving 6 bases not matched to a gene. Germline V gives CDR1 SQVTM, CDR2 ANQGSEA. CDR3 sequence: CSVETTSGGAADTQYF. For the CDR3, the DNA is TGCAGCGTTGAAACTACTAGCGGGGGGGCCGCAGATACGCAGTATTTT.

The V and J genes are TRBV7-6 and TRBJ2-7, with D perhaps matching TRBD1 (5 bases). Germline V lookup: CDR1 SGHVS, CDR2 FNYEAQ. V was shortened by 4 bases and J by 2 bases, with 12 bases between the two germline ends. This CDR3 has 14 residues. CDR3 loop: CASSSWGGTYEQYF. Here the CDR3 DNA reads TGTGCCAGCAGCTCCTGGGGCGGCACCTACGAGCAGTACTTC.

This clone has only one observation. The chain couples TRBV6-5 to TRBJ2-3, with TRBD1 identical over 7 bases. V was clipped by 5 bases and J by 2 bases; unmatched bases: 4. The CDR3 has 14 residues. Germline V lookup: CDR1 MNHEY, CDR2 SVGAGI. The DNA for the CDR3 is TGTGCCAGCAGTGAAGGGACAGTCACAGATACGCAGTATTTT. Protein sequence: CASSEGTVTDTQYF.

The chain uses TRBV28 and TRBJ2-7, with 11 bases lining up with TRBD2. Germline lookup yields CDR1 MDHEN and CDR2 SYDVKM. With V trimmed by 5 bases and J by 4 bases, 10 bases remained unmatched. The CDR3 extends over 16 amino acids. Here the CDR3 reads CASSLPGLAVFYEQYF. CDR3 DNA: TGTGCCAGCAGTCTCCCGGGACTAGCGGTCTTTTACGAGCAGTACTTC.

The chain joins TRBV7-9 to TRBJ2-1; D may be TRBD1 (5 bases). Germline V gene lookup returns CDR1 SEHNR and CDR2 FQNEAQ (reference sequence). V was trimmed by 5 bases and J by 9 bases, leaving 20 bases between them. The CDR3 is 15 amino acids. The CDR3 coding sequence is TGTGCCAGCAGCCCTCACCGACTCAGGGCTGGTGAGCAGTTCTTC. It translates to CASSPHRLRAGEQFF.

This rearrangement joins TRBV6-5 to TRBJ1-4, with D possibly being TRBD1 (5 bases). Germline V gene sequence: CDR1 MNHEY, CDR2 SVGAGI. The V end lost 2 bases, the J end lost 8 bases, and 12 bases lay between the germline ends. This CDR3 has 14 amino acids. CDR3 in DNA: TGTGCCAGCAGTTACCTCGGGGGTGTGGAAAAACTGTTTTTT. This sequence encodes CASSYLGGVEKLFF.

The rearrangement links TRBV7-9 to TRBJ2-7, with 8 bases lining up with TRBD1. This CDR3 region has 13 residues. Per the germline V gene, CDR1 is SEHNR and CDR2 is FQNEAQ (reference sequence). J gave up 6 bases and V 7 bases, and 8 bases lay outside the gene matches. The CDR3 nucleotides are TGTGCCAGCACCCCGGACAGGGCGGGCGAGCAGTACTTC. It yields the protein CASTPDRAGEQYF. Looking up the rest from reference TRBV7-9 and TRBJ2-7 gives the full variable domain: DTGVSQNPRHKITKRGQNVTFRCDPISEHNRLYWYRQTLGQGPEFLTYFQNEAQLEKSRLLSDRFSAERPKGSFSTLEIQRTEQGDSAMYLCASTPDRAGEQYFGPGTRLTVT.

The chain has TRBV27 and TRBJ2-3; a weak D match, TRBD1 (7 bases). The germline gives CDR1 MNHEY, CDR2 SMNVEV (reference sequence). This CDR3 has 19 amino acids. With 3 bases removed from V and 1 base from J, the gap between germline ends came to 23 bases. In nucleotides, the CDR3 is TGTGCCAGCAGTTTCCGAGGGGGCTCTTACGGCGGGGGCACAGATACGCAGTATTTT. Translation gives CASSFRGGSYGGGTDTQYF.

This chain links TRBV7-9 with TRBJ1-2; 8 positions agree with TRBD1. The CDR3 length is 16 residues. The trim removed 3 bases at V and 5 bases at J, leaving 11 bases unmatched. Germline-derived CDR1 and CDR2 are SEHNR and FQNEAQ (reference sequence). The CDR3 coding sequence is TGTGCCAGCAGCTTGCAGGGGGCAAAGATCCCTTATGGCTACACCTTC. This translates into CASSLQGAKIPYGYTF.

The chain couples TRBV2 to TRBJ2-1, with 9 bases fitting TRBD1. Germline assignment: CDR1 SNHLY and CDR2 FYNNEI. The CDR3 length is 16 residues. V was clipped by 4 bases and J by 4 bases; unmatched bases: 8. The CDR3 reads CASSAWDRVGYNEQFF. CDR3 coding DNA: TGTGCCAGCAGTGCCTGGGACAGGGTAGGTTACAATGAGCAGTTCTTC.

DNA of the CDR3: TGTGCCATCAGTGACAGGGGAGTTTTCAGCACCGGGGAGCTGTTTTTT. It encodes CAISDRGVFSTGELFF. The chain couples TRBV10-3 to TRBJ2-2; possible D gene TRBD1, 6 bases. Trimming removed 3 bases at V and 4 bases at J, with 15 bases between. In germline, CDR1 is ENHRY, CDR2 SYGVKD. The CDR3 covers 16 residues.

The chain has TRBV5-1 and TRBJ1-4, with D possibly TRBD1 on 5 matching bases. The germline CDR1 and CDR2 sequences are SGHRS and YFSETQ. CDR3 length: 16 residues. Between the trimmed V and J ends, which lost 4 bases and 3 bases, there was a span of 16 bases. DNA for the CDR3: TGCGCCAGCAGCCCCGGGGGGTGGATGGCTAATGAAAAACTGTTTTTT. Translating it yields CASSPGGWMANEKLFF.

This clone was found a few times. The chain combines TRBV9 with TRBJ1-2, with 7 bases that match TRBD1. The CDR3 consists of 13 residues. Germline V gene sequence: CDR1 SGDLS, CDR2 YYNGEE. The junction had 6 bases not matched to a gene; V was cut back by 3 bases and J by 7 bases. The CDR3: CASSGLQGIGYTF. DNA of the CDR3: TGTGCCAGCAGCGGCCTACAGGGGATTGGCTACACCTTC.

The rearrangement links TRBV6-1 to TRBJ1-1; D might be TRBD1 (6 bases). This CDR3 spans 13 amino acids. The ends were cut back, 7 bases at V and 5 bases at J, with 14 bases in the middle. CDR1 and CDR2 (germline): MNHNS, SASEGT. The CDR3 spells CASTLTGLTEAFF. In nucleotides, the CDR3 is TGTGCCAGCACTTTGACAGGCCTAACTGAAGCTTTCTTT.

This chain connects TRBV28 to TRBJ2-7; D gene ambiguous. V was cut by 1 base and J by 3 bases, with 13 bases left in between. CDR3 length equals 15 residues. The V gene's germline CDR1 is MDHEN and CDR2 SYDVKM. This CDR3 is CASSLLSGTSYEQYF. The CDR3 DNA sequence: TGTGCCAGCAGTTTATTATCGGGTACCAGCTACGAGCAGTACTTC.

The rearrangement uses TRBV4-2 and TRBJ2-7; 8 positions agree with TRBD2. Germline trimming cut 0 bases from V and 3 bases from J; bases unmatched to any gene: 4. The CDR3 is made up of 15 amino acids. Germline V gene sequence: CDR1 LGHNA, CDR2 YNFKEQ. This CDR3 reads CASSQEGSGSYEQYF. The CDR3 DNA follows: TGTGCCAGCAGCCAAGAGGGAAGCGGGAGCTACGAGCAGTACTTC.

A single count supports this clone. V usage is TRBV5-3 and J usage is TRBJ2-1, with 11 bases that match TRBD2. TRBV5-3 is given ORF status, its function remaining uncertain. The CDR3 extends over 16 amino acids. After removal of 4 bases from V and 9 bases from J, the junction contained 12 bases not matched to a gene. The DNA of the CDR3 is TGTGCCAGAAGCCTAACTTTTAGCGGGGGGGTACCTGAGCAGTTCTTC. Protein sequence: CARSLTFSGGVPEQFF.

The chain is built from TRBV29-1 and TRBJ1-2, with 9 bases aligning to TRBD1. Trimming cost V 6 bases and J 8 bases; bases outside gene matches: 10. CDR3 length equals 13 residues. Germline values: CDR1 SQVTM, CDR2 ANQGSEA. The DNA for the CDR3 is TGCAGCGTGAACCCGGGACAGGGAAGGGGCTACACCTTC. This encodes CSVNPGQGRGYTF.

This clone was detected only a few times. The J gene is TRBJ1-5, the V gene TRBV7-9, with D perhaps matching TRBD1 (5 bases). Germline lookup yields CDR1 SEHNR and CDR2 FQNEAQ (reference sequence). The CDR3 totals 15 residues. Trimming removed 0 bases at V and 7 bases at J, with 13 bases between. CDR3 residues: CASSLAGGIGQPQHF. The DNA of the CDR3 is TGTGCCAGCAGCTTAGCGGGGGGGATCGGCCAGCCCCAGCATTTT.

This clone was counted a single time. The rearrangement links TRBV6-4 to TRBJ1-2; weak D call: TRBD1 (5 bases). The CDR3 has 13 residues. Trimming cost V 4 bases and J 10 bases, with 16 bases left between them. Per germline, CDR1 MRHNA and CDR2 SNTAGT. CDR3 sequence reads: CASSGGRAENYTF. The CDR3, as DNA: TGTGCCAGCAGTGGCGGCAGGGCGGAGAACTACACCTTC.

For the CDR3, the DNA is TGTGCCAGCAGCGGGGAGGCAGCCTTTTTGAACACTGAAGCTTTCTTT. Translation: CASSGEAAFLNTEAFF. This chain links TRBV5-6 with TRBJ1-1; the D is unclear. CDR3 length: 16 amino acids. The V gene lost 4 bases and the J gene lost 0 bases, with 16 bases spanning the gap. Per the germline V gene, CDR1 is SGHDT and CDR2 is YYEEEE.

The genes are TRBV7-9 and TRBJ1-2; D might be TRBD1 (6 bases). Trimming stripped 1 base from V and 3 bases from J, with 15 bases between. The CDR3 loop spans 16 amino acids. Germline values: CDR1 SEHNR, CDR2 FQNEAQ (reference sequence). In DNA, the CDR3 is TGTGCCAGCAGCTTAGAGGCTACAGGGCATGACTATGGCTACACCTTC. Translation: CASSLEATGHDYGYTF.

This sequence joins TRBV30 and TRBJ2-3, with unresolved D. Germline CDR1 and CDR2: GTSNPN and SVGIG (reference sequence). The CDR3 loop spans 12 amino acids. V was pared by 2 bases and J by 3 bases, with 6 bases between. CDR3 nucleotides: TGTGCCTGGAGTTCGAGGACAGATACGCAGTATTTT. Protein product: CAWSSRTDTQYF. Variable domain in full (rest from reference TRBV30 and TRBJ2-3): SQTIHQWPATLVQPVGSPLSLECTVEGTSNPNLYWYRQAAGRGLQLLFYSVGIGQISSEVPQNLSASRPQDRQFILSSKKLLLSDSGFYLCAWSSRTDTQYFGPGTRLTVL.

This clone was seen more than once but under ten times. The V call is TRBV5-1, the J call TRBJ1-2; TRBD1 agrees at 10 bases. Germline V gene data show CDR1 as SGHRS and CDR2 as YFSETQ. J gave up 5 bases and V 4 bases, and 5 bases lay outside the gene matches. This CDR3 has 14 amino acids. The CDR3 here is CASSPTGGSYGYTF. DNA for the CDR3: TGCGCCAGCAGCCCGACAGGGGGCTCTTATGGCTACACCTTC.

To note about this clone: The germline gene is not matched at one end of the junction; a read error may be the cause. The chain couples TRBV28 to TRBJ2-7; 7 nucleotides align to TRBD1. This CDR3 region has 14 residues. Per germline, CDR1 MDHEN and CDR2 SYDVKM. The CDR3 protein is CASSSDRVSSEQYF. The CDR3 DNA reads as TGTGCCAGCAGTTCCGACAGGGTTTCCTCCGAGCAGTACTTC.

V gene TRBV2 combines with J gene TRBJ1-6; 9 bases line up with TRBD1. V shed 4 bases, J shed 10 bases, and the junction held 11 bases outside the gene matches. Germline V gives CDR1 SNHLY, CDR2 FYNNEI. The CDR3 totals 16 residues. This CDR3 reads CASSVEGQGSRSPLHF. CDR3 sequence (DNA): TGTGCCAGCAGTGTGGAGGGACAGGGAAGTAGATCACCCCTCCACTTT. Complete variable domain (other parts from reference TRBV2 and TRBJ1-6): EPEVTQTPSHQVTQMGQEVILRCVPISNHLYFYWYRQILGQKVEFLVSFYNNEISEKSEIFDDQFSVERPDGSNFTLKIRSTKLEDSAMYFCASSVEGQGSRSPLHFGNGTRLTVT.

The chain employs TRBV28 and TRBJ2-7; the D is unclear. CDR3 length: 15 residues. Looked up from germline, CDR1 is MDHEN and CDR2 is SYDVKM. V was trimmed by 3 bases and J by 5 bases, leaving 17 bases between them. CDR3 sequence (DNA): TGTGCCAGCAGTTTGGTCCAGTGGGCAAGGAACGAGCAGTACTTC. It codes for CASSLVQWARNEQYF.

V gene TRBV29-1 combines with J gene TRBJ2-4, with TRBD2 matching over 14 bases. Germline V gene data show CDR1 as SQVTM and CDR2 as ANQGSEA. This CDR3 region has 18 residues. V lost 6 bases, J lost 1 base, and 11 bases stayed unmatched. This CDR3 reads CSVLRLAGGPGAKNIQYF. CDR3 DNA: TGCAGCGTATTGAGACTAGCGGGAGGGCCGGGGGCCAAAAACATTCAGTACTTC.

The V gene is TRBV9, the J gene TRBJ2-1; possibly TRBD2 for D (6 bases). The CDR3 loop spans 15 amino acids. Trimming removed 0 bases at V and 6 bases at J, with 13 bases between. The germline CDR1 and CDR2 sequences are SGDLS and YYNGEE. The CDR3 sequence is CASSVGSVGGNEQFF. CDR3 nucleotide sequence: TGTGCCAGCAGCGTAGGGTCGGTGGGAGGCAATGAGCAGTTCTTC.

This clone was counted between two and nine times. This rearrangement joins TRBV28 to TRBJ1-2; 9 positions match TRBD1. Germline V lookup: CDR1 MDHEN, CDR2 SYDVKM. Trimming cost V 5 bases and J 5 bases; bases outside gene matches: 6. The CDR3 consists of 14 residues. The CDR3 loop is CASSPGQGRYGYTF. As DNA, the CDR3 is TGTGCCAGCAGTCCGGGACAGGGCCGTTATGGCTACACCTTC.

The rearrangement uses TRBV19 and TRBJ1-2, with no clear D. The CDR3 loop spans 12 amino acids. From germline, CDR1 is LNHDA and CDR2 SQIVND (reference sequence). Trimming cost V 7 bases and J 8 bases, with 14 bases left between them. DNA of the CDR3: TGTGCCAGTACCCCAGGACGCGGGGGCTACACCTTC. It yields the protein CASTPGRGGYTF.